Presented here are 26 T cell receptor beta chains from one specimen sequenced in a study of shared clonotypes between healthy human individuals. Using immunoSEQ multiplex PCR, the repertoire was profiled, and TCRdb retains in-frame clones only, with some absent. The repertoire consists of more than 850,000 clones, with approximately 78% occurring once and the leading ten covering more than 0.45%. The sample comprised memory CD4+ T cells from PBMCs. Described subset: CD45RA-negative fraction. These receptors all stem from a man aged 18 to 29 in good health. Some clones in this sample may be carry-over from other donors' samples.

The CDR3 here is CASSSTRLAGTQYF. CDR3 coding DNA: TGTGCCAGCAGCTCTACTCGACTAGCGGGTACGCAGTATTTT. The chain joins TRBV28 to TRBJ2-3; TRBD2 agrees at 10 bases. Losses at the gene ends were 6 bases for V and 8 bases for J; bases not matched to a gene: 8. Germline values: CDR1 MDHEN, CDR2 SYDVKM. The CDR3 is 14 residues long. Looking up the rest from reference TRBV28 and TRBJ2-3 gives the full variable domain: DVKVTQSSRYLVKRTGEKVFLECVQDMDHENMFWYRQDPGLGLRLIYFSYDVKMKEKGDIPEGYSVSREKKERFSLILESASTNQTSMYLCASSSTRLAGTQYFGPGTRLTVL.

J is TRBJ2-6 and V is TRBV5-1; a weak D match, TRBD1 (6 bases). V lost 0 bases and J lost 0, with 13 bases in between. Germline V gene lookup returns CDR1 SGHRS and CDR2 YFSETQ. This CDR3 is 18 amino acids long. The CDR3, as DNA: TGCGCCAGCAGCTTGGCGCCCGGACAGACCTCTGGGGCCAACGTCCTGACTTTC. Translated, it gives CASSLAPGQTSGANVLTF.

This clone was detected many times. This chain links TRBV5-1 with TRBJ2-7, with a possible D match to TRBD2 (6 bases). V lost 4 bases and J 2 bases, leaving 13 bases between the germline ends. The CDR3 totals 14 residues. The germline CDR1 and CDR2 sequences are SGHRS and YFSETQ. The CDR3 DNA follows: TGCGCCAGCAGCCCGATCGGAGGGGCCTACGAGCAGTACTTC. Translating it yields CASSPIGGAYEQYF.

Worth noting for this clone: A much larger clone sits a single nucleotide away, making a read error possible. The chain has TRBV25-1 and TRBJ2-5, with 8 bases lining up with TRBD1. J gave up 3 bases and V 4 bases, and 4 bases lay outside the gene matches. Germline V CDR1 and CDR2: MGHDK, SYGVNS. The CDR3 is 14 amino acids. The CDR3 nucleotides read TGTGCCAGCAGTGGATGGACAGGGAAAGAGACCCAGTACTTC. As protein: CASSGWTGKETQYF.

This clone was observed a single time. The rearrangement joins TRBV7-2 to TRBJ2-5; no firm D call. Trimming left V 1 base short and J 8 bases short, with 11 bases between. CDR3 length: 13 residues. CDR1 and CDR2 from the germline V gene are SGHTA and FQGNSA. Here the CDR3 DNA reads TGTGCCAGCAGCTTAGACGCGCAAGGAACCCAGTACTTC. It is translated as CASSLDAQGTQYF.

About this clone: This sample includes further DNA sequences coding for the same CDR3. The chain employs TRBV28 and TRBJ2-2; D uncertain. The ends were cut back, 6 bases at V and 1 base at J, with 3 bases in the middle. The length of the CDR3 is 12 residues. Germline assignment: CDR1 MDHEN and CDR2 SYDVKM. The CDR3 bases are TGTGCCAGCAGCCGGAACACCGGGGAGCTGTTTTTT. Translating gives CASSRNTGELFF. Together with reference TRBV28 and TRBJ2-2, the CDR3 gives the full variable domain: DVKVTQSSRYLVKRTGEKVFLECVQDMDHENMFWYRQDPGLGLRLIYFSYDVKMKEKGDIPEGYSVSREKKERFSLILESASTNQTSMYLCASSRNTGELFFGEGSRLTVL.

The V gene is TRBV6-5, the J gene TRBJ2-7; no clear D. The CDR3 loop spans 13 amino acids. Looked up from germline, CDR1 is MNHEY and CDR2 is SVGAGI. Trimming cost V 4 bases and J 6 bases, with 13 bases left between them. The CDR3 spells CASSWSSPTEQYF. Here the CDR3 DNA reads TGTGCCAGCAGTTGGAGTAGTCCTACCGAGCAGTACTTC.

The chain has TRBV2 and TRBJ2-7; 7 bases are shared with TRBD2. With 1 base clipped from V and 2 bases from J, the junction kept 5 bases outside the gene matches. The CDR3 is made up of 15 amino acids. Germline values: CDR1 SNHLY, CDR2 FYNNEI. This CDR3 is CASSEGASGTYEQYF. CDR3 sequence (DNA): TGTGCCAGCAGTGAAGGGGCTAGCGGAACCTACGAGCAGTACTTC.

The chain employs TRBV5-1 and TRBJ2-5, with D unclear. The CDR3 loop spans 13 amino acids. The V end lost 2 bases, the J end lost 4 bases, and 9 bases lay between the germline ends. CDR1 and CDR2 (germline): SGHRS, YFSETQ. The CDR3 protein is CASSLGPSETQYF. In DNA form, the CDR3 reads TGCGCCAGCAGCTTAGGGCCCTCAGAGACCCAGTACTTC. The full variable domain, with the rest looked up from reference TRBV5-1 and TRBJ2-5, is KAGVTQTPRYLIKTRGQQVTLSCSPISGHRSVSWYQQTPGQGLQFLFEYFSETQRNKGNFPGRFSGRQFSNSRSEMNVSTLELGDSALYLCASSLGPSETQYFGPGTRLLVL.

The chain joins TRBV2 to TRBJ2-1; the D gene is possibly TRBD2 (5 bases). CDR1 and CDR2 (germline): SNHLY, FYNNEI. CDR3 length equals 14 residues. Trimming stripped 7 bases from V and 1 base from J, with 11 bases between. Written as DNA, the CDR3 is TGTGCCAGCATTGAGGGAATATCCTACAATGAGCAGTTCTTC. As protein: CASIEGISYNEQFF.

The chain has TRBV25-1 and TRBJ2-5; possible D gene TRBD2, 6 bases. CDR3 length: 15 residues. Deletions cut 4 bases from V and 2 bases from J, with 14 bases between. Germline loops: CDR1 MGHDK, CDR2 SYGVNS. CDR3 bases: TGTGCCAGCAGTGTGAAACGGGACTTACAAGAGACCCAGTACTTC. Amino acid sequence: CASSVKRDLQETQYF.

CDR3 region: CARKTRNGTRDYNEQFF. Here the CDR3 DNA reads TGCGCCAGAAAGACGAGAAACGGGACTAGGGATTACAATGAGCAGTTCTTC. The rearrangement joins TRBV10-2 to TRBJ2-1; TRBD2 matches at 8 bases. V was pared by 9 bases and J by 4 bases, with 17 bases of the junction left unmatched. Germline loops: CDR1 WSHSY, CDR2 SAAADI. This CDR3 contains 17 residues.

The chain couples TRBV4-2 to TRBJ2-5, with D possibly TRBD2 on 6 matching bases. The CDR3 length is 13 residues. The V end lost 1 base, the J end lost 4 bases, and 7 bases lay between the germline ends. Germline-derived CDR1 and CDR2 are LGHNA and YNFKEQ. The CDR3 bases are TGTGCCAGCAGCCAAGGCGGGGTAGAGACCCAGTACTTC. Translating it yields CASSQGGVETQYF.

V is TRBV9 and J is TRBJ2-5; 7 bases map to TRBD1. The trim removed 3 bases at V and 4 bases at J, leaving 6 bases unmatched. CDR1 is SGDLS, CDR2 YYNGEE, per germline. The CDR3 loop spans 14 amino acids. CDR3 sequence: CASSALTGTETQYF. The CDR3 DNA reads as TGTGCCAGCAGCGCGCTGACAGGGACAGAGACCCAGTACTTC.

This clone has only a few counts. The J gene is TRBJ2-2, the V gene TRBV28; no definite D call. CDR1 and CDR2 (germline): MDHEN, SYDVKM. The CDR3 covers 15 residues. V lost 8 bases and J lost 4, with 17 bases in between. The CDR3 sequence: CASGRDASGTGELFF. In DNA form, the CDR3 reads TGTGCCAGCGGGCGCGACGCAAGTGGCACCGGGGAGCTGTTTTTT.

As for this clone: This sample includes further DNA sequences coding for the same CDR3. The CDR3 reads CASSLAGTSGDTQYF. The CDR3 DNA reads TGCGCCAGCAGCTTGGCAGGAACTAGCGGGGATACGCAGTATTTT. J is TRBJ2-3 and V is TRBV5-1; 9 bases are shared with TRBD2. Germline V lookup: CDR1 SGHRS, CDR2 YFSETQ. Germline trimming cut 0 bases from V and 6 bases from J; bases unmatched to any gene: 5. The CDR3 has 15 residues.

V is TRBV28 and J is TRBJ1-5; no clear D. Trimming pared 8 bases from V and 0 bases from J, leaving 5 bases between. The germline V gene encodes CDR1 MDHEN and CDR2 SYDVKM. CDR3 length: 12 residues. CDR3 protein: CASEYSNQPQHF. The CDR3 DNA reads TGTGCCAGCGAGTATAGCAATCAGCCCCAGCATTTT. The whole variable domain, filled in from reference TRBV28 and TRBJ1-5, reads DVKVTQSSRYLVKRTGEKVFLECVQDMDHENMFWYRQDPGLGLRLIYFSYDVKMKEKGDIPEGYSVSREKKERFSLILESASTNQTSMYLCASEYSNQPQHFGDGTRLSIL.

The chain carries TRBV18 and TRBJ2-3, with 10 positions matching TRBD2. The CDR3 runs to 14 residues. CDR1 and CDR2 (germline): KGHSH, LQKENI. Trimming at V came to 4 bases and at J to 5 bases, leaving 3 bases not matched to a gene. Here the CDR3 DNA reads TGTGCCAGCTCACTAGCGGGAGGTGTAGATACGCAGTATTTT. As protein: CASSLAGGVDTQYF.

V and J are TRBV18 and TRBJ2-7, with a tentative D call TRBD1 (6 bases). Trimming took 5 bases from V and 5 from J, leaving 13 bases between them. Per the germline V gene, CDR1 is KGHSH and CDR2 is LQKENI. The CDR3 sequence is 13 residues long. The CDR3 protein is CASSGRGVDEQYF. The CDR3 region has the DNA TGTGCCAGCTCAGGCAGGGGAGTCGACGAGCAGTACTTC.

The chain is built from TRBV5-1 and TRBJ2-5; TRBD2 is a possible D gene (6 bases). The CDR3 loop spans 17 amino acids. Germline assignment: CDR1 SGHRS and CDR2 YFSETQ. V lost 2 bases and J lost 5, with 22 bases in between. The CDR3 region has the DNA TGCGCCAGCAGCTTTCGGGATAGCGGCGACGCCTGGGAGACCCAGTACTTC. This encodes CASSFRDSGDAWETQYF.

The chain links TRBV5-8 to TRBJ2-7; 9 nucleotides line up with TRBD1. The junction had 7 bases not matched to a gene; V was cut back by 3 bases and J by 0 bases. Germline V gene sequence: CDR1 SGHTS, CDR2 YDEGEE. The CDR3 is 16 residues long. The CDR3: CASSWHRTGASYEQYF. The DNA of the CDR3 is TGTGCCAGCAGCTGGCACCGGACAGGGGCCTCCTACGAGCAGTACTTC.

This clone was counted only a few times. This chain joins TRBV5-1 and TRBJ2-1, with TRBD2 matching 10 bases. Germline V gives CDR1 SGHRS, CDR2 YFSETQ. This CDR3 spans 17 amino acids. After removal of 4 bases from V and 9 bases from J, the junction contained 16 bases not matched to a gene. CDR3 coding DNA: TGCGCCAGCAGCCAAAGGGGACTAGCGATGTTGAGTACTGAGCAGTTCTTC. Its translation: CASSQRGLAMLSTEQFF.

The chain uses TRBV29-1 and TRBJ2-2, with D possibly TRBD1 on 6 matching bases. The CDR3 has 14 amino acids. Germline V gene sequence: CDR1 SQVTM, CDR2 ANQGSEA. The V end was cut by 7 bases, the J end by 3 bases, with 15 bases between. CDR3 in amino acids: CSATGQIYTGELFF. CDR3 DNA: TGCAGCGCGACCGGACAGATCTACACCGGGGAGCTGTTTTTT.

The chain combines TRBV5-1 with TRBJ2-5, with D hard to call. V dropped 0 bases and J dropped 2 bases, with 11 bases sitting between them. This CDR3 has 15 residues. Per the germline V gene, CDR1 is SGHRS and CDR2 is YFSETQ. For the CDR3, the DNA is TGCGCCAGCAGCTTGGGGCAGGTCGTGCAAGAGACCCAGTACTTC. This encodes CASSLGQVVQETQYF.

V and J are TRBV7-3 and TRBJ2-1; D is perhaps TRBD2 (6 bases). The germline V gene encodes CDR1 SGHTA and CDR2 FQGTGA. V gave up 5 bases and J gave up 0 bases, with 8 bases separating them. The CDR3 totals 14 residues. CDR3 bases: TGTGCCAGCAGCGGGAGGAGCTCCTACAATGAGCAGTTCTTC. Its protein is CASSGRSSYNEQFF.

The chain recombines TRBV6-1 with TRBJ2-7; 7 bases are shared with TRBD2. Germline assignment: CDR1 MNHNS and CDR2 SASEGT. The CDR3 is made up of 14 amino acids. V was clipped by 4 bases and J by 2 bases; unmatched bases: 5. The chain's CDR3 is CASSVRAGTYEQYF. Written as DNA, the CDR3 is TGTGCCAGCAGTGTTCGAGCGGGGACCTACGAGCAGTACTTC.